This T cell receptor (beta chain) emerged from a study of blood T cell repertoires in COVID-19. The CDR3 has 15 residues. The J segment lost 5 bases and the V segment lost 2 bases, leaving 5 bases of the junction unmatched. Germline-derived CDR1 and CDR2 are SGDLS and YYNGEE. The assay was immunoSEQ multiplex PCR, and TCRdb's table has in-frame clones only and misses some. The sample holds 97,000 or so clones, approximately 80% seen once. This TCR was sampled from a man aged 55-75 years with active or convalescent COVID-19. The chain links TRBV9 to TRBJ2-1, with 9 bases aligning to TRBD2. The specimen was peripheral blood. CDR3 protein: CASSVETSGHNEQFF. Written as DNA, the CDR3 is TGTGCCAGCAGCGTGGAGACTAGCGGACACAATGAGCAGTTCTTC.